The 25 T cell receptor beta chains below all came from one sample that was sequenced in a study of cytomegalovirus exposure and HLA in healthy donors. PCR was performed using 60 Vbeta and 13 Jbeta primers. Profiling relied on immunoSEQ multiplex PCR, and the TCRdb table lists in-frame clones only, not all of them. The table has some 170,000 clones, around 81% seen once. The sample consisted of PBMCs. These TCRs come from a woman in her twenties or thirties in good health and CMV-seronegative.

The rearrangement uses TRBV25-1 and TRBJ1-1, with 9 bases matching TRBD1. The germline V gene encodes CDR1 MGHDK and CDR2 SYGVNS. CDR3 size: 14 residues. Trimming cost V 5 bases and J 1 base; bases outside gene matches: 2. The CDR3 spells CASSWDRENTEAFF. The CDR3 region has the DNA TGTGCCAGCAGTTGGGACAGGGAGAACACTGAAGCTTTCTTT.

This chain uses TRBV7-9 with TRBJ1-5; 8 bases map to TRBD1. CDR1 and CDR2 from the germline V gene are SEHNR and FQNEAQ (reference sequence). V gave up 11 bases and J gave up 2 bases; unmatched junction bases: 5. CDR3 length: 13 amino acids. CDR3 loop: CAGTGQGNQPQHF. CDR3 DNA: TGTGCCGGCACGGGACAGGGCAATCAGCCCCAGCATTTT.

The table lists this clone with a few counts. The genes are TRBV2 and TRBJ2-6; D might be TRBD1 (6 bases). Germline-derived CDR1 and CDR2 are SNHLY and FYNNEI. Between the trimmed V and J ends, which lost 6 bases and 3 bases, there was a span of 9 bases. The CDR3 covers 14 residues. The CDR3 DNA follows: TGTGCCAGCAGCGGGACAATTGGGGCCAACGTCCTGACTTTC. It encodes CASSGTIGANVLTF. The whole variable domain, filled in from reference TRBV2 and TRBJ2-6, reads EPEVTQTPSHQVTQMGQEVILRCVPISNHLYFYWYRQILGQKVEFLVSFYNNEISEKSEIFDDQFSVERPDGSNFTLKIRSTKLEDSAMYFCASSGTIGANVLTFGAGSRLTVL.

The rearrangement links TRBV7-8 to TRBJ2-7; D might be TRBD1 (6 bases). The CDR3 has 14 amino acids. Germline V gives CDR1 SGHVS, CDR2 FQNEAQ. V was pared by 2 bases and J by 0 bases, with 8 bases between. The CDR3 sequence: CASSLTQGSYEQYF. In DNA, the CDR3 is TGTGCCAGCAGCTTAACACAGGGCTCCTACGAGCAGTACTTC.

The genes are TRBV7-9 and TRBJ1-2; 8 bases are shared with TRBD1. The germline CDR1 and CDR2 sequences are SEHNR and FQNEAQ (reference sequence). The CDR3 has 15 amino acids. Trimming removed 1 base from V and 2 bases from J; junction bases left unmatched: 3. The CDR3 loop reads CASSLGAGGNYGYTF. The CDR3 DNA sequence: TGTGCCAGCAGCTTAGGGGCAGGGGGCAACTATGGCTACACCTTC.

The CDR3 DNA reads TGTGCCAGCACCCCCGGGACTAGCGGGGTCGAGACCCAGTACTTC. Encoded protein: CASTPGTSGVETQYF. The rearrangement links TRBV6-5 to TRBJ2-5, with 13 bases identical to TRBD2. The CDR3 consists of 15 residues. From germline, CDR1 is MNHEY and CDR2 SVGAGI. J was trimmed by 5 bases and V by 7 bases; bases with no gene match: 7.

The rearrangement links TRBV21-1 to TRBJ1-5. TRBV21-1 is labeled a pseudogene. CDR3 length: 17 residues. The CDR3 DNA sequence: TGTGCCAGCAGCCCCCTGGGGGGGGCAAACAGCAATCAGCCCCAGCATTTT. It encodes CASSPLGGANSNQPQHF.

This clone has only a few counts. The chain combines TRBV14 with TRBJ2-3; 8 nucleotides match TRBD1. The V gene's germline CDR1 is SGHDN and CDR2 FVKESK. J was trimmed by 1 base and V by 3 bases; bases with no gene match: 0. The CDR3 spans 14 residues. CDR3 amino acids: CASSQTGGTDTQYF. CDR3 DNA: TGTGCCAGCAGCCAGACAGGGGGCACAGATACGCAGTATTTT.

The chain employs TRBV2 and TRBJ2-1; TRBD2 matches at 8 bases. The CDR3 extends over 15 amino acids. Trimming cost V 4 bases and J 6 bases; bases outside gene matches: 8. Germline CDR1 and CDR2: SNHLY and FYNNEI. The CDR3 sequence: CASSVGTSGANEQFF. As DNA, the CDR3 is TGTGCCAGCAGTGTGGGGACTAGTGGGGCCAATGAGCAGTTCTTC.

J is TRBJ1-2 and V is TRBV21-1; TRBD1, the table's D call, lacks a check against the DNA. TRBV21-1 is given as a pseudogene. The CDR3 contains 15 residues. As DNA, the CDR3 is TGTGCCAGCAGCAAAGACCGGACAGGGAGCTATGGCTACACCTTC. Amino acids: CASSKDRTGSYGYTF.

V gene TRBV19 combines with J gene TRBJ1-5; unclear D gene. The CDR3 is 14 residues long. Trimming removed 3 bases from V and 3 bases from J, with 9 bases in between. The V gene's germline CDR1 is LNHDA and CDR2 SQIVND (reference sequence). CDR3 protein: CASSMWSFNQPQHF. The DNA of the CDR3 is TGTGCCAGTAGTATGTGGAGTTTCAATCAGCCCCAGCATTTT.

The V and J genes are TRBV28 and TRBJ2-1, with TRBD1 identical over 8 bases. V was clipped by 5 bases and J by 6 bases; unmatched bases: 9. This CDR3 is 15 amino acids long. Germline V gene sequence: CDR1 MDHEN, CDR2 SYDVKM. The CDR3 loop is CASSPPGQVGNEQFF. As DNA, the CDR3 is TGTGCCAGCAGTCCCCCGGGACAGGTGGGCAATGAGCAGTTCTTC.

This rearrangement joins TRBV9 to TRBJ2-7; tentatively, D is TRBD1 (5 bases). Trimming shortened V by 3 bases and J by 2 bases, and 18 bases separated the two germline ends. Looked up from germline, CDR1 is SGDLS and CDR2 is YYNGEE. This CDR3 has 16 residues. The CDR3 coding sequence is TGTGCCAGCAGCGAGGGTAGCTCACAGGAAGCCTACGAGCAGTACTTC. Translated: CASSEGSSQEAYEQYF.

This chain links TRBV28 with TRBJ2-7; D unresolved. The germline V and J ends were trimmed by 7 bases and 5 bases, with 21 bases remaining between them. This CDR3 comprises 15 residues. Looked up from germline, CDR1 is MDHEN and CDR2 is SYDVKM. For the CDR3, the DNA is TGTGCCAGCATAAGTCCCGAATCCAGTTCCCACGAGCAGTACTTC. Its protein is CASISPESSSHEQYF.

The gene calls are TRBV6-6 and TRBJ1-6; maybe TRBD1 (6 bases). The V end was cut by 0 bases, the J end by 10 bases, with 16 bases between. This CDR3 is built from 16 residues. Germline CDR1 and CDR2: MNHNY and SVGAGI (reference sequence). For the CDR3, the DNA is TGTGCCAGCAGTTACTCGAATCCGGACCAGGGGTCACCCCTCCACTTT. It codes for CASSYSNPDQGSPLHF.

This chain connects TRBV6-1 to TRBJ2-7; 10 nucleotides match TRBD2. Per germline, CDR1 MNHNS and CDR2 SASEGT. The length of the CDR3 is 11 residues. The CDR3 sequence is CATSGTYEQYF. The CDR3 DNA follows: TGTGCTACTAGCGGGACCTACGAGCAGTACTTC.

This clone has just one count. The V and J genes are TRBV7-9 and TRBJ2-1; the match to TRBD2 covers 7 bases. Trimming took 5 bases from V and 12 from J; bases not matched to a gene: 7. This CDR3 is 12 amino acids long. Germline V gene data show CDR1 as SEHNR and CDR2 as FQNEAQ (reference sequence). This CDR3 is CASSPAGFGQFF. For the CDR3, the DNA is TGTGCCAGCAGCCCAGCGGGGTTCGGGCAGTTCTTC.

The rearrangement joins TRBV7-8 to TRBJ2-6, with D perhaps matching TRBD2 (5 bases). Trimming took off 2 bases at V and 2 bases at J, with 7 bases between the two ends. Germline V lookup: CDR1 SGHVS, CDR2 FQNEAQ. The CDR3 has 15 amino acids. CDR3 residues: CASSLTGTGANVLTF. In DNA, the CDR3 is TGTGCCAGCAGCTTAACGGGAACTGGGGCCAACGTCCTGACTTTC.

This clone was seen a few times. The chain couples TRBV27 to TRBJ1-3; the D is unclear. V lost 0 bases and J 0 bases, leaving 6 bases between the germline ends. This CDR3 has 15 amino acids. The germline CDR1 and CDR2 sequences are MNHEY and SMNVEV (reference sequence). The CDR3 protein is CASSLSHGSGNTIYF. The CDR3 region has the DNA TGTGCCAGCAGTTTATCGCACGGCTCTGGAAACACCATATATTTT.

CDR3 in amino acids: CASSSTGGEQYF. In nucleotides, the CDR3 is TGCGCCAGCAGCTCGACAGGGGGCGAGCAGTACTTC. The rearrangement uses TRBV5-1 and TRBJ2-7, with 9 positions matching TRBD1. Trimming cost V 3 bases and J 6 bases; bases outside gene matches: 1. The CDR3 length is 12 residues. CDR1 and CDR2 (germline): SGHRS, YFSETQ.

The rearrangement links TRBV11-2 to TRBJ2-6; D might be TRBD2 (6 bases). V lost 3 bases and J lost 0, with 15 bases in between. The CDR3 loop spans 18 amino acids. The germline CDR1 and CDR2 sequences are SGHAT and FQNNGV. The CDR3 loop is CASSFEASARSGANVLTF. DNA for the CDR3: TGTGCCAGCAGCTTTGAGGCTAGCGCCCGCTCTGGGGCCAACGTCCTGACTTTC.

V gene TRBV25-1 combines with J gene TRBJ2-2; a weak D match, TRBD1 (6 bases). The V gene's germline CDR1 is MGHDK and CDR2 SYGVNS. V was clipped by 4 bases and J by 6 bases, with 15 bases between them. This CDR3 comprises 15 residues. The CDR3 DNA sequence: TGTGCCAGCAGTGCCGTACCCCAGGGGTCCGGGGAGCTGTTTTTT. This codes for CASSAVPQGSGELFF.

The J gene is TRBJ2-3, the V gene TRBV5-1; 11 nucleotides agree with TRBD2. Per the germline V gene, CDR1 is SGHRS and CDR2 is YFSETQ. V shed 4 bases, J shed 2 bases, and the junction held 6 bases outside the gene matches. This CDR3 has 16 residues. The CDR3: CASSRPGLAVTDTQYF. The DNA of the CDR3 is TGCGCCAGCAGCCGACCGGGACTAGCGGTCACAGATACGCAGTATTTT. The full variable domain, its missing parts supplied by reference TRBV5-1 and TRBJ2-3, is KAGVTQTPRYLIKTRGQQVTLSCSPISGHRSVSWYQQTPGQGLQFLFEYFSETQRNKGNFPGRFSGRQFSNSRSEMNVSTLELGDSALYLCASSRPGLAVTDTQYFGPGTRLTVL.

V gene TRBV7-2 combines with J gene TRBJ2-3, with 8 bases lining up with TRBD2. Germline V gene data show CDR1 as SGHTA and CDR2 as FQGNSA. This CDR3 has 15 amino acids. The V and J ends lost 1 base and 3 bases, in that order; junction bases with no gene match: 3. The CDR3 sequence: CASSLERGGTDTQYF. The CDR3 DNA is TGTGCCAGCAGCTTAGAACGGGGGGGAACAGATACGCAGTATTTT.

J is TRBJ2-1 and V is TRBV11-3, with D uncertain. The CDR3 is 13 residues long. CDR1 is SGHNT and CDR2 is YENEEA in the germline V gene. Trimming shortened V by 0 bases and J by 8 bases, and 8 bases separated the two germline ends. The CDR3 coding sequence is TGTGCCAGCAGCTTAGACGGGTCTTATGAGCAGTTCTTC. It specifies CASSLDGSYEQFF.